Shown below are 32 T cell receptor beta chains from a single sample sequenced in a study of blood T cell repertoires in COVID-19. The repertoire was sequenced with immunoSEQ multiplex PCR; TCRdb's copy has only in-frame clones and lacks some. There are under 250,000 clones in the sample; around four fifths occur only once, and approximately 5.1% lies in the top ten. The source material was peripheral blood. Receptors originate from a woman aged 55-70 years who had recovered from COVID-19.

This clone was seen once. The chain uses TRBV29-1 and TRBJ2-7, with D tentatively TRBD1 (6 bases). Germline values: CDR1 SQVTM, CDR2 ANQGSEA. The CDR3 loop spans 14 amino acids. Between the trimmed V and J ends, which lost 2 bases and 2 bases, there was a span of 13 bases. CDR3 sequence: CSVESGTNTYEQYF. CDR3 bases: TGCAGCGTTGAATCCGGGACAAACACCTACGAGCAGTACTTC.

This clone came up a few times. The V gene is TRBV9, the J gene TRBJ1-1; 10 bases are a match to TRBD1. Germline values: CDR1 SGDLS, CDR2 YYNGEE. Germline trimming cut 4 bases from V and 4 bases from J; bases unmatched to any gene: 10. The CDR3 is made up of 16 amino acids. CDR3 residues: CASSPFGTGVRTEAFF. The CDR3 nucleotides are TGTGCCAGCAGCCCTTTCGGGACAGGGGTTCGCACTGAAGCTTTCTTT.

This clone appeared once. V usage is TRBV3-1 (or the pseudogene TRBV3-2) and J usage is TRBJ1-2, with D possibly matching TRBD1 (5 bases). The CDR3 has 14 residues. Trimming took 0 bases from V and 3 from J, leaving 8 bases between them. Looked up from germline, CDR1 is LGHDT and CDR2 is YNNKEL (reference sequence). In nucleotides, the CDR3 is TGTGCCAGCAGCCAAGAGATCAGGGACTATGGCTACACCTTC. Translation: CASSQEIRDYGYTF.

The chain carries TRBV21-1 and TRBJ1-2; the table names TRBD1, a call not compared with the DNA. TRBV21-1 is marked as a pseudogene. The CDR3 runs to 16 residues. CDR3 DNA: TGTGCCAGCAACCCGGGACAGGTGGAAGCTAACTATGGCTACACCTTC. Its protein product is CASNPGQVEANYGYTF.

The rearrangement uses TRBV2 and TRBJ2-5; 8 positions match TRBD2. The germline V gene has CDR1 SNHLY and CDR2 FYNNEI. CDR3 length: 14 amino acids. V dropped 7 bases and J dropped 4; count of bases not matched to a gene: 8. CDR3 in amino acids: CASKPGLVVETQYF. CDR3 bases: TGTGCCAGCAAACCGGGACTAGTGGTAGAGACCCAGTACTTC.

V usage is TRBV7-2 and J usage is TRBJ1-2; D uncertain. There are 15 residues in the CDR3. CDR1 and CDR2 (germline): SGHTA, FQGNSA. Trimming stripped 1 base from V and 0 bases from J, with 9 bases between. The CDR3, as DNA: TGTGCCAGCAGCTTAGTTCCAGAGGCTAACTATGGCTACACCTTC. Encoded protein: CASSLVPEANYGYTF.

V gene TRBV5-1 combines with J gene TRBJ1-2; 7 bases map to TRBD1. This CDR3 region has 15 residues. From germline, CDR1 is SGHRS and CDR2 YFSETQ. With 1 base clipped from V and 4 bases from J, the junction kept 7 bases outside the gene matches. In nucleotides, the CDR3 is TGCGCCAGCAGCTTGACACAGGGGTCAGGCTATGGCTACACCTTC. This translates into CASSLTQGSGYGYTF.

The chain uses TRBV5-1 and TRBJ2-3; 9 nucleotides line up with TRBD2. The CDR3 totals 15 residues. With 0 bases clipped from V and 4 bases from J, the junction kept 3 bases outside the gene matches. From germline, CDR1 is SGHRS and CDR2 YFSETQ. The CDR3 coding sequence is TGCGCCAGCAGCTTGGAGGCGGGGGGGGCAGATACGCAGTATTTT. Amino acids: CASSLEAGGADTQYF.

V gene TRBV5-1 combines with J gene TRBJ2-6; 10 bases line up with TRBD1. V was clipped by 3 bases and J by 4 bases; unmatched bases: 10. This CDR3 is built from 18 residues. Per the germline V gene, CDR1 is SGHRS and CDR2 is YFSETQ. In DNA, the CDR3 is TGCGCCAGCAGCTGGCAGGGGACAGGGGTCACAGGGGCCAACGTCCTGACTTTC. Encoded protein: CASSWQGTGVTGANVLTF.

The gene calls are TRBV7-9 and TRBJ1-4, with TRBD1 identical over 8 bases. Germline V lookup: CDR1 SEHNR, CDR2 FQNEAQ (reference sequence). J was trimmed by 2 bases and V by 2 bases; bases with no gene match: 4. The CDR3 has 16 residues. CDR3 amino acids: CASSLLDRATNEKLFF. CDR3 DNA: TGTGCCAGCAGCTTATTGGACAGGGCCACTAATGAAAAACTGTTTTTT.

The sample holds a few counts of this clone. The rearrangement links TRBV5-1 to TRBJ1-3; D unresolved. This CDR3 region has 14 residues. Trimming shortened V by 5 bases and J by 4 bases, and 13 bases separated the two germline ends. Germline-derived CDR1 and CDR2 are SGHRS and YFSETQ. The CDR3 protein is CASRSGKEGNTIYF. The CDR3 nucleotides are TGCGCCAGCAGGTCGGGAAAAGAAGGAAACACCATATATTTT.

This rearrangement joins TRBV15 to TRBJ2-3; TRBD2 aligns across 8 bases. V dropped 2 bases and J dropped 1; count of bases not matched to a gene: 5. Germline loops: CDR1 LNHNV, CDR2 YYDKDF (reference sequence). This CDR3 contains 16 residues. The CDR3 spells CATSRSRGGRTDTQYF. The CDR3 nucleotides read TGTGCCACCAGCAGAAGCCGCGGGGGGCGCACAGATACGCAGTATTTT.

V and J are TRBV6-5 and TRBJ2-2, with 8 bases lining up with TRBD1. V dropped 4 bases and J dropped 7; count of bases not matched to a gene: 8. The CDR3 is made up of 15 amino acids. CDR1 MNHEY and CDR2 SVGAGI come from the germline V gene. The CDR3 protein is CASSLYRGWNGELFF. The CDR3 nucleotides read TGTGCCAGCAGTTTGTACAGGGGGTGGAACGGGGAGCTGTTTTTT.

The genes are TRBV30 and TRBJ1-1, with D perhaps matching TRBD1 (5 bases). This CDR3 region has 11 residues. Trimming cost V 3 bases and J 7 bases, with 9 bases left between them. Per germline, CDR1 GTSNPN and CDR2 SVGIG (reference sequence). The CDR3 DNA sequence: TGTGCCTGGAGGGATGACAGTGAAGCTTTCTTT. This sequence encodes CAWRDDSEAFF.

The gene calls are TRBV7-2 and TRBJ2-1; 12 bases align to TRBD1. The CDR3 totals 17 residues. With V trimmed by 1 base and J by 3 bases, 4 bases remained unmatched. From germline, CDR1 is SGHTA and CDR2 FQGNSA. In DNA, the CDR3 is TGTGCCAGCAGCTTAGTGGGGACAGGGGGCTTCTACAATGAGCAGTTCTTC. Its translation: CASSLVGTGGFYNEQFF.

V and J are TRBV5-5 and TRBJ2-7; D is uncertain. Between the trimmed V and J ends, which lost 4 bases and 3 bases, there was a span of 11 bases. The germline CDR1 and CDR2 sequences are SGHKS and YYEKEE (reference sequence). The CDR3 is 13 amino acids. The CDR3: CASSLDRYYEQYF. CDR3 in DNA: TGTGCCAGCAGCCTTGATCGGTACTACGAGCAGTACTTC.

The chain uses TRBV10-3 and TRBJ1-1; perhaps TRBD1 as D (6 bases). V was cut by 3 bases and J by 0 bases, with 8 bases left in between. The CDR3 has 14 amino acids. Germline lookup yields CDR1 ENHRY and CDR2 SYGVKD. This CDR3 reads CAISDGTLNTEAFF. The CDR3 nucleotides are TGTGCCATCAGTGATGGGACATTGAACACTGAAGCTTTCTTT.

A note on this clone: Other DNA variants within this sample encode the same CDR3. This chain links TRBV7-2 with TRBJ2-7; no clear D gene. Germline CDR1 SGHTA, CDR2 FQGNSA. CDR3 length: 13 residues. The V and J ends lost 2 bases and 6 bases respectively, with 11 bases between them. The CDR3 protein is CASSLNWAGEQYF. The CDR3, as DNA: TGTGCCAGCAGCTTAAACTGGGCCGGCGAGCAGTACTTC.

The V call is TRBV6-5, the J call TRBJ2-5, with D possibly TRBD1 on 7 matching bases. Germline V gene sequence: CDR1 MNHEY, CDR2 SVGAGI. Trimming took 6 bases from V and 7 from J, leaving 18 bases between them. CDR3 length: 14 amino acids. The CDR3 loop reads CASSPLSQGGTQYF. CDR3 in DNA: TGTGCCAGCAGCCCGCTCAGTCAGGGGGGGACCCAGTACTTC.

CDR3 nucleotide sequence: TGTGCCAGCAGCTCCTCCGGTTTTTATGGCTACACCTTC. It encodes CASSSSGFYGYTF. The chain carries TRBV9 and TRBJ1-2; D remains ambiguous. The V end lost 4 bases, the J end lost 5 bases, and 12 bases lay between the germline ends. CDR3 length equals 13 residues. Germline V lookup: CDR1 SGDLS, CDR2 YYNGEE.

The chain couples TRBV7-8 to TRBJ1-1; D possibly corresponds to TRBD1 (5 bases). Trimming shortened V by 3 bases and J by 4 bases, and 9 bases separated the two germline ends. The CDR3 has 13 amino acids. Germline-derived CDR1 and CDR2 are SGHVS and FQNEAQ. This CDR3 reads CASSFRVSTEAFF. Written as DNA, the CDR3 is TGTGCCAGCAGCTTCAGGGTCTCCACTGAAGCTTTCTTT. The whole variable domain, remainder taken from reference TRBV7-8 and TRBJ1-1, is GAGVSQSPRYKVAKRGQDVALRCDPISGHVSLFWYQQALGQGPEFLTYFQNEAQLDKSGLPSDRFFAERPEGSVSTLKIQRTQQEDSAVYLCASSFRVSTEAFFGQGTRLTVV.

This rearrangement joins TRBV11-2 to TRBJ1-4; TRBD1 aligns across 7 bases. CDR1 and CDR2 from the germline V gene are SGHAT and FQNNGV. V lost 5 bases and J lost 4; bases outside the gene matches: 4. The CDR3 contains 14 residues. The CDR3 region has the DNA TGTGCCAGCAGCCCGACAGGGCTTAATGAAAAACTGTTTTTT. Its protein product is CASSPTGLNEKLFF.

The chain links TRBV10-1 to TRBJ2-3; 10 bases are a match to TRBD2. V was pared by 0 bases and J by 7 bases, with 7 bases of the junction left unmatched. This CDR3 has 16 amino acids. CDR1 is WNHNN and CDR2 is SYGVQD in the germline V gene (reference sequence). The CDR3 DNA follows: TGCGCCAGCAGTGAGTCAAGGGCTAGCGGGGGAAATACGCAGTATTTT. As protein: CASSESRASGGNTQYF.

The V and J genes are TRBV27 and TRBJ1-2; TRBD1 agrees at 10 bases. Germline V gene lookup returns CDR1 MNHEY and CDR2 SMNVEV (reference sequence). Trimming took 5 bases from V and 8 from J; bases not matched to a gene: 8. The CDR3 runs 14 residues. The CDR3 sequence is CASSPRQGAEGYTF. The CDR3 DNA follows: TGTGCCAGCAGTCCACGACAGGGGGCCGAGGGCTACACCTTC.

DNA of the CDR3: TGTGCCAGCAGTTACTCTTTTAGTGTTCCGGGGCAGTTCTTC. It encodes CASSYSFSVPGQFF. This chain connects TRBV6-2 or TRBV6-3 to TRBJ2-1; the D is unclear. The CDR3 has 14 residues. The germline gives CDR1 MNHEY, CDR2 SVGEGT. Trimming shortened V by 0 bases and J by 12 bases, and 15 bases separated the two germline ends.

The CDR3 bases are TGTGCTAGTGGTTTGGCCGCTAGGAGGGGCTCCTATCAGCCCCAGCATTTT. It specifies CASGLAARRGSYQPQHF. V and J are TRBV12-5 and TRBJ1-5, with D perhaps TRBD1 (5 bases). The V end lost 1 base, the J end lost 5 bases, and 18 bases lay between the germline ends. Germline CDR1 and CDR2: LGHNT and FRNRAP. The CDR3 runs 17 residues.

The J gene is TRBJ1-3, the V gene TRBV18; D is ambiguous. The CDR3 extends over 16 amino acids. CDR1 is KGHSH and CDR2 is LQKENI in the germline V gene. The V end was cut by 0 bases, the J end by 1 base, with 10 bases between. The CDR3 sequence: CASSPPVRGSGNTIYF. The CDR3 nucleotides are TGTGCCAGCTCACCACCGGTTAGAGGTTCTGGAAACACCATATATTTT.

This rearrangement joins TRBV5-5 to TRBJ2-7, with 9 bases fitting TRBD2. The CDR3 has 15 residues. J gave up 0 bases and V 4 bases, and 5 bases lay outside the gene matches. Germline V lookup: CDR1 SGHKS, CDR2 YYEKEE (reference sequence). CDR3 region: CASSTSGYSSYEQYF. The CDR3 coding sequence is TGTGCCAGCAGCACTAGCGGGTACAGCTCCTACGAGCAGTACTTC.

The CDR3 here is CASSTDSNYGYTF. The CDR3 DNA is TGTGCCAGCAGTACGGACAGCAACTATGGCTACACCTTC. The chain couples TRBV2 to TRBJ1-2, with D tentatively TRBD1 (6 bases). From germline, CDR1 is SNHLY and CDR2 FYNNEI. The CDR3 consists of 13 residues. Deletions cut 5 bases from V and 2 bases from J, with 9 bases between. The full variable domain, completed using reference TRBV2 and TRBJ1-2, is EPEVTQTPSHQVTQMGQEVILRCVPISNHLYFYWYRQILGQKVEFLVSFYNNEISEKSEIFDDQFSVERPDGSNFTLKIRSTKLEDSAMYFCASSTDSNYGYTFGSGTRLTVV.

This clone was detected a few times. The CDR3 DNA follows: TGTGCCAGCACCCGACGGGCAGGGGAAGGCTACACCTTC. It is translated as CASTRRAGEGYTF. The chain carries TRBV12-3 or TRBV12-4 and TRBJ1-2; D might be TRBD1 (6 bases). V lost 7 bases, J lost 8 bases, and 17 bases lay in between. The length of the CDR3 is 13 residues.

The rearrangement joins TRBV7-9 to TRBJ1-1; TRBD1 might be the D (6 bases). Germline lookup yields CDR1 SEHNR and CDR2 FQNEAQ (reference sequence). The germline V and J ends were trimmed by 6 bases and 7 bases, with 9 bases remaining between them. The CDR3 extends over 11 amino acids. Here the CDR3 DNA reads TGTGCCAGCAGGGGGACATATGAAGCTTTCTTT. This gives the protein CASRGTYEAFF.

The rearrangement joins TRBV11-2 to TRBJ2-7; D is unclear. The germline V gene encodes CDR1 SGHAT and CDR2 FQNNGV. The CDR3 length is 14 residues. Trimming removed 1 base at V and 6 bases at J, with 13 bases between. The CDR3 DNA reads TGTGCCAGCAGCTTAGCCCGAACTGAGGCCGAGCAGTACTTC. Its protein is CASSLARTEAEQYF.